These 7 T cell receptor beta chains came from one sample sequenced in a study of shared clonotypes between healthy human individuals. Libraries were prepared by immunoSEQ multiplex PCR; TCRdb keeps only in-frame clonotypes and omits some of them. The table shows 300,000 to 400,000 clones, with around 70% occurring only once. The specimen sequenced was memory CD4+ T cells sorted from blood. Stated subset: CD45RA-negative fraction. These receptors came from a man between 25 and 39 years old in good health.

This rearrangement joins TRBV15 to TRBJ2-7; D perhaps matches TRBD2 (5 bases). The CDR3 length is 14 residues. Germline V gene lookup returns CDR1 LNHNV and CDR2 YYDKDF (reference sequence). Trimming cost V 0 bases and J 3 bases, with 9 bases left between them. The CDR3 loop reads CATSRDRGYYEQYF. The CDR3 DNA is TGTGCCACCAGCAGAGATCGGGGTTACTACGAGCAGTACTTC.

This clone showed up just a few times. The chain couples TRBV7-2 to TRBJ2-5; possibly TRBD1 or TRBD2 for D (5 bases each). The CDR3 sequence is 16 residues long. CDR1 and CDR2 from the germline V gene are SGHTA and FQGNSA. Trimming removed 4 bases at V and 5 bases at J, with 20 bases between. CDR3 in amino acids: CASSSQRTITGETQYF. In DNA form, the CDR3 reads TGTGCCAGCAGCTCCCAAAGGACAATTACGGGGGAGACCCAGTACTTC.

The chain joins TRBV5-1 to TRBJ2-4; D gene uncertain. The CDR3 is 14 residues long. Trimming stripped 0 bases from V and 0 bases from J, with 4 bases between. Germline V lookup: CDR1 SGHRS, CDR2 YFSETQ. CDR3 sequence reads: CASSLGGAKNIQYF. CDR3 DNA sequence: TGCGCCAGCAGCTTGGGAGGAGCCAAAAACATTCAGTACTTC.

The chain carries TRBV28 and TRBJ2-3; 10 nucleotides line up with TRBD1. The V segment lost 6 bases and the J segment 4 bases; nucleotides outside the gene matches: 7. Germline CDR1 and CDR2: MDHEN and SYDVKM. The CDR3 runs 15 residues. The CDR3 is CASRKTGGGSDTQYF. Here the CDR3 DNA reads TGTGCCAGCAGAAAGACAGGGGGCGGGTCAGATACGCAGTATTTT.

In its sample, this clone was seen once. J is TRBJ2-2 and V is TRBV6-5; possible D gene TRBD1, 5 bases. The V end lost 7 bases, the J end lost 5 bases, and 11 bases lay between the germline ends. This CDR3 comprises 13 residues. Germline CDR1 is MNHEY and CDR2 is SVGAGI. The CDR3 spells CASTRVLTGELFF. The CDR3 DNA reads as TGTGCCAGCACCAGGGTTTTAACCGGGGAGCTGTTTTTT.

The rearrangement links TRBV5-1 to TRBJ2-1; 8 nucleotides line up with TRBD2. The germline V gene has CDR1 SGHRS and CDR2 YFSETQ. The V gene end was trimmed by 6 bases and the J gene end by 6 bases; junction bases not matched to a gene: 8. This CDR3 region has 14 residues. CDR3 loop: CASMTGRAGNEQFF. The CDR3 nucleotides read TGCGCCAGCATGACCGGGAGGGCCGGCAATGAGCAGTTCTTC.

The chain joins TRBV28 to TRBJ2-2; 7 bases agree with TRBD1. Germline V lookup: CDR1 MDHEN, CDR2 SYDVKM. The CDR3 loop spans 18 amino acids. Trimming removed 6 bases from V and 6 bases from J; junction bases left unmatched: 19. DNA for the CDR3: TGTGCCAGCAGCCAACCCCCCGACAGGGCTTGGTCATCCGGGGAGCTGTTTTTT. The encoded protein is CASSQPPDRAWSSGELFF.